This T cell receptor beta chain is drawn from a study of CD8 T cells in Susac syndrome. Random hexamers were used to reverse transcribe the RNA input (0.5 to 1 ug). Each CDR3 protein is one row after TCRdb ran MiXCR on the immunoSEQ multiplex PCR reads. The repertoire holds some 200,000 distinct CDR3 sequences, about 90% seen once, with approximately 0.13% in the top ten. V was pared by 4 bases and J by 8 bases, with 19 bases between. The CDR3 runs 15 residues. Germline loops: CDR1 SEHNR, CDR2 FQNEAQ (reference sequence). This clonotype was obtained from a human donor with multiple sclerosis. The V gene is TRBV7-9, the J gene TRBJ2-3, with D unclear. The sample consisted of CD8+ T cells from PBMCs. Written as DNA, the CDR3 is TGTGCCAGCAGCTCCACTACCTCCCTATTTGGTACGCAGTATTTT. Encoded protein: CASSSTTSLFGTQYF.